A selection of T cell receptor beta chains follows, all from one sample in a study of OX40 agonist ivuxolimab in advanced cancers. Profiled with immunoSEQ multiplex PCR; TCRdb holds only in-frame clones, not every one. Here the sample spans nearly 70,000 clones, under 90% being singletons. Source: CD4+ or CD8+ T cells sorted from blood, taken in a trial of the OX40 agonist ivuxolimab. Source of these receptors: an adult with an advanced solid tumor such as melanoma, head and neck, liver or kidney cancer. Both conserved end residues are part of each CDR3. The D gene is left open where the match is weak. Clone size is not always given. Where it is, it says once, few, many or a class for expanded clones.

many	TRBV2	-	TRBJ1-6	TGTGCCAGCAGTGAAGCGACGGGCCGCGAAGATTCACCCCTCCACTTT	CASSEATGREDSPLHF
-	TRBV10-3	-	TRBJ2-7	TGTGCCATCAGAAGAGAAGGGGGCTACGAGCAGTACTTC	CAIRREGGYEQYF
-	TRBV28	-	TRBJ1-1	TGTGCCAGCAGTGCCGGAGGGTTATCGGCTTTCTTT	CASSAGGLSAFF
once	TRBV6-5	TRBD1	TRBJ2-7	TGTGCCAGCAGTTATGACAGGGGAATCTACGAGCAGTACTTC	CASSYDRGIYEQYF
-	TRBV2	-	TRBJ1-1	TGTGCCAGCAGTGGGCAGGGCCTGAACACTGAAGCTTTCTTT	CASSGQGLNTEAFF
-	TRBV2	-	TRBJ1-2	TGTGCCAGCAGTGAAGCGCTTCAGGGCGCCGGCTATGGCTACACCTTC	CASSEALQGAGYGYTF
few	TRBV9	TRBD2	TRBJ2-1	TGTGCCAGCAGCGTAGAAGAAGCGGGGGGGATCTTGAATGAGCAGTTCTTC	CASSVEEAGGILNEQFF
-	TRBV4-2	TRBD1	TRBJ2-7	TGTGCCAGCAGCCATGAATACCTACAGGGGGGAACCTACGAGCAGTACTTC	CASSHEYLQGGTYEQYF
-	TRBV4-2	TRBD2	TRBJ2-3	TGTGCCAGCAGCCAAGATCGACCAGCGGGAGGGCTATCAGATACGCAGTATTTT	CASSQDRPAGGLSDTQYF
-	TRBV7-3	TRBD1	TRBJ2-7	TGTGCCAGCAGCTTTGGACAGGGAGAGCAGTACTTC	CASSFGQGEQYF
-	TRBV30	-	TRBJ1-6	TGTGCCTGGAGGCGGGGGGGGCCTGGCCCCCTCCACTTT	CAWRRGGPGPLHF
-	TRBV29-1	-	TRBJ2-2	TGCAGCGCTGGTGCAGCCACCGGGGAGCTGTTTTTT	CSAGAATGELFF
many	TRBV2	-	TRBJ2-5	TGTGCCAGCATTGGGACTCAAGAGACCCAGTACTTC	CASIGTQETQYF
-	TRBV7-2	-	TRBJ2-5	TGTGCCAGCAAGTTTGGGGCGGAGACCCAGTACTTC	CASKFGAETQYF
-	TRBV7-3	-	TRBJ2-5	TGTGCCAGCAGCTTCGTGGGTGGGGAGACCCAGTACTTC	CASSFVGGETQYF
-	TRBV29-1	TRBD1	TRBJ2-3	TGCAGCGTTCTTAAAGGGACAGGGAGGACAGATACGCAGTATTTT	CSVLKGTGRTDTQYF
-	TRBV7-3	TRBD1	TRBJ2-5	TGTGCCAGCAGCCGACAGGGTGGAGAGACCCAGTACTTC	CASSRQGGETQYF
-	TRBV4-3	-	TRBJ2-3	TGCGCCAGCAGCCCGGGCGTTCTGGGCACAGATACGCAGTATTTT	CASSPGVLGTDTQYF
-	TRBV6-6	-	TRBJ1-3	TGTGCCAGCAGTTACCCGGGCTCTGGAAACACCATATATTTT	CASSYPGSGNTIYF
few	TRBV5-6	TRBD1	TRBJ1-3	TGTGCCAGCAGCCAACGTCGATCAGGACAGGGTTACTCTGGAAACACCATATATTTT	CASSQRRSGQGYSGNTIYF
-	TRBV11-2	-	TRBJ1-5	TGTGCCAGCAGCTTAAGTGCAGATAGCAATCAGCCCCAGCATTTT	CASSLSADSNQPQHF
-	TRBV7-2	-	TRBJ2-2	TGTGCCAGCAGCTTAGGTCGCAGGGGCAGCACCGGGGAGCTGTTTTTT	CASSLGRRGSTGELFF
few	TRBV5-1	-	TRBJ1-1	TGCGCCAGCAGCATCCGGGCCGAGAGGGAGGCTTTCTTT	CASSIRAEREAFF
-	TRBV4-3	TRBD1	TRBJ2-1	TGCGCCAGCAGCCAACGGGGACAGGGGTACAATGAGCAGTTCTTC	CASSQRGQGYNEQFF
-	TRBV4-1	TRBD2	TRBJ2-1	TGCGCCAGCAGCCCCCTAGCGGGGGCATACAATGAGCAGTTCTTC	CASSPLAGAYNEQFF
-	TRBV7-3	TRBD1	TRBJ2-2	TGTGCCAGCAGCCTCGACAGGGGCGGCGGGGAGCTGTTTTTT	CASSLDRGGGELFF
-	TRBV6-1	-	TRBJ1-5	TGTGCCAGCAGTCAAGACAGGCTTAATCAGCCCCAGCATTTT	CASSQDRLNQPQHF
-	TRBV7-9	TRBD2	TRBJ2-3	TGTGCCAGCAGCCCTCCGACTAGCGGGAGTACAGATACGCAGTATTTT	CASSPPTSGSTDTQYF
-	TRBV6-5	-	TRBJ1-4	TGTGCCAGCACCCCAGTGAGGCCAACTAATGAAAAACTGTTTTTT	CASTPVRPTNEKLFF
once	TRBV28	-	TRBJ1-2	TGTGCCAGCAGACTCGTTAGAAACTATGGCTACACCTTC	CASRLVRNYGYTF
-	TRBV7-2	-	TRBJ1-5	TGTGCCAGCAGCTTAGCATATAGCAATCAGCCCCAGCATTTT	CASSLAYSNQPQHF
-	TRBV29-1	TRBD1	TRBJ1-2	TGCAGCGTCCACGACAGGGTGGAATCAATCGGCTATGGCTACACCTTC	CSVHDRVESIGYGYTF
-	TRBV4-3	-	TRBJ2-5	TGCGCCAGCAGCCGGGGCACGGAAGAGACCCAGTACTTC	CASSRGTEETQYF
-	TRBV5-4	TRBD1	TRBJ1-1	TGTGCCAGCAGCCCGGGACAGGGGTCCTCGAACACTGAAGCTTTCTTT	CASSPGQGSSNTEAFF
-	TRBV19	-	TRBJ2-6	TGTGCCAGTAGTATAATGTCTGGGGCCAACGTCCTGACTTTC	CASSIMSGANVLTF
once	TRBV6-5	TRBD2	TRBJ2-3	TGTGCCAGCAGGGGACTAGCGGGAGGGGGAGATACGCAGTATTTT	CASRGLAGGGDTQYF
few	TRBV30	-	TRBJ1-1	TGTGCCTGGAGTGCTCTCAGAAACACTGAAGCTTTCTTT	CAWSALRNTEAFF
-	TRBV15	-	TRBJ1-5	TGTGCCACCAGCAGAGCAAGGGAACCGAAAGCCCAGCATTTT	CATSRAREPKAQHF
-	TRBV10-1	-	TRBJ1-5	TGCGCCAGCGGTCAGGGGTTGGATAGCAATCAGCCCCAGCATTTT	CASGQGLDSNQPQHF
-	TRBV28	-	TRBJ2-3	TGTGCCAGCAGTCGGCAGGGCACTGTCGGAAATACGCAGTATTTT	CASSRQGTVGNTQYF
-	TRBV7-9	-	TRBJ2-7	TGTGCCAGCAGCTTTAGCAGGGACGAGCAGTACTTC	CASSFSRDEQYF